The clone carrying this T cell receptor (beta chain) has only a few counts. Its target is not known. The germline gives CDR1 MNHEY, CDR2 SMNVEV (reference sequence). CDR3 length: 15 amino acids. The V gene end was trimmed by 6 bases and the J gene end by 8 bases; junction bases not matched to a gene: 11. Sample treatment: oral pan-JAK inhibitor, 5-10 mg twice daily. The data were taken from a study of CD8+ T cells in alopecia areata. RNA extraction was followed by reverse transcription into cDNA, which acted as the sequencing template. Only in-frame clones appear in the TCRdb table, and some are missing; sequencing was by immunoSEQ multiplex PCR. The profile shows about 120,000 clones, 50% to 55% of them singletons. Overall study findings and caveats: Many expanded lesional clones persisted during tofacitinib (in both scalp and blood).

The starting material was CD4+ T cells sorted from blood, obtained at week 4, from a patient treated with tofacitinib. This clonotype originated in a human donor with alopecia areata. The chain couples TRBV27 to TRBJ1-2, with 11 bases fitting TRBD1. CDR3 nucleotide sequence: TGTGCCAGCAGCTCCCTGGGGACAGGGGGTTGGGGCTACACCTTC. Its protein is CASSSLGTGGWGYTF.